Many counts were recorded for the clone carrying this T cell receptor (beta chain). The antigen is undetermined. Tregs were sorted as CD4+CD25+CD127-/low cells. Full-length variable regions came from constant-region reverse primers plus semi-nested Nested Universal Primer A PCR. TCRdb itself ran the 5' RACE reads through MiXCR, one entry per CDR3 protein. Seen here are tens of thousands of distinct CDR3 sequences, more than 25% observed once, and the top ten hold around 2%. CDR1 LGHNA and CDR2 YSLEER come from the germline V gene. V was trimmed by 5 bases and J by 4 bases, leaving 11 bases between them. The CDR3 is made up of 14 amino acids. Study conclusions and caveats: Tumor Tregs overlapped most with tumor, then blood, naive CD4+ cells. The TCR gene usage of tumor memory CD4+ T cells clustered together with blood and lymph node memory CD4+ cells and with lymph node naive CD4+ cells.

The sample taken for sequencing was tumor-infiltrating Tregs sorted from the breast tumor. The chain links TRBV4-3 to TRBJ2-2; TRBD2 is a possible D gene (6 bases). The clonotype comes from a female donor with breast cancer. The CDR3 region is CASSYRDFTGELFF. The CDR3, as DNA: TGCGCCAGCAGCTACCGGGACTTCACCGGGGAGCTGTTTTTT.